These T cell receptor beta chains were read from a single sample in a study of graft-versus-host responses after intestinal transplantation. Profiled with immunoSEQ multiplex PCR; TCRdb holds only in-frame clones, not every one. The sample lists approximately 50,000 clones; 70% to 85% were seen once. These receptors' antigens are unknown. Source: unstimulated CD4+ T cells sorted from spleen or lymph node cells, taken before transplant. Receptors originate from a human donor who was the organ donor for an intestinal transplant. The CDR3 runs from the conserved cysteine through the conserved F or W. A row's size may be missing; if present it is once, few, many or a size class.

.	TRBV5-1	TRBJ1-2	CASSLDFGTSNYGYTF
.	TRBV5-4	TRBJ1-1	CASSLDRQKVTEAFF
.	TRBV6-5	TRBJ1-4	CASPQGREKLFF
.	TRBV9	TRBJ2-3	CASSAQWGGWNTQYF
few	TRBV19	TRBJ1-4	CASSASVLYEKLFF
.	TRBV4-2	TRBJ2-1	CASSQRGAGSYNEQFF
.	TRBV6-1	.	CASTGVGGSYEQYF
.	TRBV18	TRBJ2-7	CASSPRKTSGSTDEQYF
.	TRBV5-1	TRBJ2-1	CASSSGGLAGGRNEQFF
.	TRBV25-1	TRBJ2-1	CASSEWSGGINNEQFF
.	TRBV6-5	TRBJ1-2	CASSYSGRGGYGYTF
.	TRBV5-1	TRBJ1-1	CASSQGVNTEAFF
few	TRBV6-6	TRBJ2-2	CASKDSDYTGELFF
.	TRBV7-9	TRBJ1-5	CASSLGGGNQPQHF
.	TRBV6-6	TRBJ1-2	CASSWPGNGYTF
once	TRBV19	TRBJ1-4	CASTRQGPNEKLFF
.	TRBV7-2	TRBJ2-3	CASSSAPPGLAVGTQYF
.	TRBV5-1	TRBJ1-3	CASSLGTGGRNTIYF
.	TRBV12-5	TRBJ1-3	CASPDREGNTIYF
.	TRBV9	TRBJ1-1	CASSVELRGNTEAFF
.	TRBV5-5	TRBJ2-7	CASNIAPTYEQYF
.	TRBV6-6	TRBJ2-2	CASTWTGNRGTGELFF